These 17 T cell receptor beta chains came from one sample sequenced in a study of CD8+CD57+ T cells in acquired aplastic anemia. Investigators profiled TCR beta VDJ and CDR3 from genomic DNA template. TCRdb re-called the reads with MiXCR, one entry per CDR3 protein. The sample consists of 200,000 or so distinct CDR3 sequences, around 66% of them appearing once. The sequenced sample was sorted CD4+, CD8+, or CD8+CD57+ T cells (not recorded which) from PBMCs. The origin of the receptors is a human donor with severe aplastic anemia or a healthy control (not recorded which).

The rearrangement links TRBV7-9 to TRBJ1-6; no definite D call. Looked up from germline, CDR1 is SEHNR and CDR2 is FQNEAQ (reference sequence). CDR3 length equals 14 residues. V lost 6 bases and J lost 7, with 13 bases in between. The CDR3 is CASSYWTGNSPLHF. The CDR3 DNA follows: TGTGCCAGCAGTTACTGGACGGGAAATTCACCCCTCCACTTT.

A few counts support this clonotype. The J gene is TRBJ2-7, the V gene TRBV7-2; no reliable D call. The CDR3 extends over 16 amino acids. V lost 5 bases and J 0 bases, leaving 17 bases between the germline ends. The germline V gene encodes CDR1 SGHTA and CDR2 FQGNSA. The CDR3 region is CASSPSGRTYSYEQYF. The CDR3 bases are TGTGCCAGCAGCCCCTCGGGCAGGACCTACTCCTACGAGCAGTACTTC.

The rearrangement uses TRBV7-3 and TRBJ1-2, with D tentatively TRBD1 (5 bases). Trimming took off 4 bases at V and 6 bases at J, with 15 bases between the two ends. The V gene's germline CDR1 is SGHTA and CDR2 FQGTGA. This CDR3 region has 14 residues. The CDR3 is CASSSPEGRNGYTF. The CDR3 DNA reads as TGTGCCAGCAGCTCTCCCGAGGGGAGGAATGGCTACACCTTC.

This rearrangement joins TRBV9 to TRBJ2-3, with TRBD2 matching over 9 bases. The CDR3 extends over 15 amino acids. Trimming cost V 2 bases and J 1 base; bases outside gene matches: 2. CDR1 is SGDLS and CDR2 is YYNGEE in the germline V gene. Here the CDR3 reads CASSVIAGGTDTQYF. CDR3 sequence (DNA): TGTGCCAGCAGCGTCATAGCGGGGGGCACAGATACGCAGTATTTT.

The rearrangement links TRBV6-5 to TRBJ2-1; weak D call: TRBD1 (6 bases). CDR3 size: 16 residues. The germline V gene has CDR1 MNHEY and CDR2 SVGAGI. V was shortened by 2 bases and J by 4 bases, with 15 bases between the two germline ends. CDR3 region: CASSYATGTLYNEQFF. The CDR3 coding sequence is TGTGCCAGCAGTTACGCCACAGGGACCCTTTACAATGAGCAGTTCTTC.

This chain uses TRBV5-1 with TRBJ1-2; D not certain. The CDR3 loop spans 13 amino acids. In germline, CDR1 is SGHRS, CDR2 YFSETQ. The V end was cut by 0 bases, the J end by 5 bases, with 8 bases between. For the CDR3, the DNA is TGCGCCAGCAGCTTGGGCGTGGCGTATGGCTACACCTTC. Its protein product is CASSLGVAYGYTF.

The table lists this clonotype with a few counts. This chain uses TRBV20-1 with TRBJ2-3, with D perhaps given as TRBD1 or TRBD2 (5 bases each). Germline V gene data show CDR1 as DFQATT and CDR2 as SNEGSKA (reference sequence). Trimming removed 8 bases at V and 1 base at J, with 19 bases between. The CDR3 is made up of 15 amino acids. The chain's CDR3 is CSSRDANWGTDTQYF. CDR3 DNA sequence: TGCAGTTCCAGGGACGCGAATTGGGGCACAGATACGCAGTATTTT.

This clonotype was observed a few times. V and J are TRBV11-2 and TRBJ1-1; possibly TRBD1 for D (5 bases). This CDR3 spans 13 amino acids. CDR1 is SGHAT and CDR2 is FQNNGV in the germline V gene. V was shortened by 4 bases and J by 1 base, with 7 bases between the two germline ends. Here the CDR3 DNA reads TGTGCCAGCAGCTGGGGACGGAACACTGAAGCTTTCTTT. Amino acid sequence: CASSWGRNTEAFF.

This clonotype was picked up one time. The chain employs TRBV7-9 and TRBJ2-7, with a weak D call TRBD2 (5 bases). Germline V gene sequence: CDR1 SEHNR, CDR2 FQNEAQ (reference sequence). Trimming took 5 bases from V and 4 from J, leaving 24 bases between them. The CDR3 runs to 17 residues. The CDR3 sequence is CASSPRSGVGPGYEQYF. The CDR3 DNA reads as TGTGCCAGCAGCCCCAGGTCCGGCGTGGGCCCGGGATACGAGCAGTACTTC.

The chain couples TRBV25-1 to TRBJ1-1; D ambiguous. Germline V gene lookup returns CDR1 MGHDK and CDR2 SYGVNS. V lost 0 bases, J lost 0 bases, and 11 bases lay in between. CDR3 size: 16 residues. CDR3 sequence: CASSEYRAGMNTEAFF. CDR3 DNA sequence: TGTGCCAGCAGTGAATATCGGGCAGGTATGAACACTGAAGCTTTCTTT.

V usage is TRBV27 and J usage is TRBJ1-5, with D uncertain. The CDR3 covers 14 residues. CDR1 is MNHEY and CDR2 is SMNVEV in the germline V gene (reference sequence). V was cut by 4 bases and J by 0 bases, with 7 bases left in between. The CDR3 DNA reads TGTGCCAGCAGTTACCGGGATAGCAATCAGCCCCAGCATTTT. It specifies CASSYRDSNQPQHF.

J is TRBJ1-2 and V is TRBV7-7, with 8 bases identical to TRBD1. The V segment lost 5 bases and the J segment 8 bases; nucleotides outside the gene matches: 4. The germline CDR1 and CDR2 sequences are SSHAT and FNYEAQ (reference sequence). The length of the CDR3 is 12 residues. The CDR3 reads CASSPDRVGYTF. CDR3 coding DNA: TGTGCCAGCAGCCCGGACAGGGTCGGCTACACCTTC.

The genes are TRBV12-3 or TRBV12-4 and TRBJ1-2; D unclear. The CDR3 length is 14 residues. Trimming cost V 3 bases and J 5 bases, with 13 bases left between them. The CDR3 here is CASSFGFAAYGYTF. The CDR3 nucleotides read TGTGCCAGCAGTTTCGGTTTCGCCGCGTATGGCTACACCTTC.

Only a few counts were recorded for this clonotype. This rearrangement joins TRBV24-1 to TRBJ1-2; no firm D call. Trimming removed 10 bases from V and 1 base from J, with 12 bases in between. There are 13 residues in the CDR3. In germline, CDR1 is KGHDR, CDR2 SFDVKD. CDR3 sequence reads: CATKGADNYGYTF. The CDR3 nucleotides are TGTGCCACTAAGGGTGCTGATAACTATGGCTACACCTTC.

The genes are TRBV12-5 and TRBJ2-7; the D is unclear. Germline CDR1 and CDR2: LGHNT and FRNRAP. The CDR3 length is 15 residues. The V and J ends lost 0 bases and 2 bases respectively, with 11 bases between them. The CDR3 nucleotides are TGTGCTAGTGGTTTGGTACGAGGTTGGACCTACGAGCAGTACTTC. Its translation: CASGLVRGWTYEQYF.

Points on this clonotype: This is likely a read error, given that the CDR3 carries no conserved phenylalanine or tryptophan at its end. The DNA is left out, because the CDR3 cannot be placed on it with certainty; the CDR3 is given as TCRdb lists it. The CDR3 is CSVDSGGMI. The J gene is TRBJ1-1, the V gene TRBV29-1; TRBD1 was called by the table and not checked on the DNA. The CDR3 comprises 9 residues, both ends counted. The germline V gene encodes CDR1 SQVTM and CDR2 ANQGSEA.

This chain uses TRBV7-2 with TRBJ1-2, with D tentatively TRBD1 (6 bases). Trimming cost V 0 bases and J 6 bases, with 17 bases left between them. The CDR3 length is 16 residues. Germline lookup yields CDR1 SGHTA and CDR2 FQGNSA. CDR3 bases: TGTGCCAGCAGCTTAGCCACCGGGGGGGCGCGTGATGGCTACACCTTC. Protein product: CASSLATGGARDGYTF.